One sample yielded the 5 T cell receptor beta chains listed below, sequenced in a study of control samples from healthy donors and cancer patients. The protocol was immunoSEQ multiplex PCR, while the TCRdb copy is restricted to in-frame clones and leaves out a portion. Altogether 150,000 to 200,000 clones are present, around nine tenths being singletons, with the ten largest covering approximately 1.5%. The source material was blood. The source is a man younger than 45 in good health.

The chain joins TRBV10-1 to TRBJ2-7, with D perhaps TRBD1 (5 bases). The CDR3 is 13 residues long. Deletions cut 7 bases from V and 3 bases from J, with 13 bases between. Germline loops: CDR1 WNHNN, CDR2 SYGVQD (reference sequence). The CDR3 loop reads CASMGQLFYEQYF. The CDR3 nucleotides are TGCGCCAGCATGGGGCAGCTTTTCTACGAGCAGTACTTC.

This chain joins TRBV6-4 and TRBJ1-5; 7 positions agree with TRBD1. The CDR3 is made up of 16 amino acids. CDR1 is MRHNA, CDR2 SNTAGT, per germline. Trimming took 2 bases from V and 5 from J; bases not matched to a gene: 9. Written as DNA, the CDR3 is TGTGCCAGCAGTGACCCCAGGGGGGATCCCCATCAGCCCCAGCATTTT. This gives the protein CASSDPRGDPHQPQHF.

This clone was seen once. This chain joins TRBV19 and TRBJ1-5, with a weak D call TRBD1 (6 bases). The CDR3 covers 13 residues. Trimming cost V 8 bases and J 6 bases, with 14 bases left between them. Germline lookup yields CDR1 LNHDA and CDR2 SQIVND (reference sequence). The CDR3 loop is CASSGRGGQPQHF. CDR3 in DNA: TGTGCCAGTTCAGGCAGGGGAGGTCAGCCCCAGCATTTT. Full variable domain (outside the CDR3, taken from reference TRBV19 and TRBJ1-5): DGGITQSPKYLFRKEGQNVTLSCEQNLNHDAMYWYRQDPGQGLRLIYYSQIVNDFQKGDIAEGYSVSREKKESFPLTVTSAQKNPTAFYLCASSGRGGQPQHFGDGTRLSIL.

In nucleotides, the CDR3 is TGTGCCAGCAGAAGCCGGGGGGCCGCCTACGAGCAGTACTTC. Translation: CASRSRGAAYEQYF. The rearrangement uses TRBV6-5 and TRBJ2-7, with D possibly matching TRBD2 (7 bases). In germline, CDR1 is MNHEY, CDR2 SVGAGI. V lost 6 bases, J lost 2 bases, and 14 bases lay in between. The CDR3 is 14 residues long.

The chain recombines TRBV7-2 with TRBJ1-6; D unresolved. The CDR3 sequence is 17 residues long. Germline V gene lookup returns CDR1 SGHTA and CDR2 FQGNSA. Trimming shortened V by 0 bases and J by 0 bases, and 9 bases separated the two germline ends. The CDR3 loop reads CASSLAGRSSYNSPLHF. Written as DNA, the CDR3 is TGTGCCAGCAGCTTAGCGGGCAGGAGCTCCTATAATTCACCCCTCCACTTT.